The 29 T cell receptor beta chains below come from one sample, sequenced in a study of T cells in women clearing cervical HPV infection (dated by TCRdb to 2016 to 2019). The protocol used for the library was the immunoSEQ multiplex PCR assay. TCRdb retrieved this table from immuneACCESS and kept in-frame rearrangements only. Not all clones are present; in checked studies, unresolved V genes account for under half, and no reason is known for the remainder. The sample table gives under 40,000 clones. The top ten clonotypes cover under 8.5% of the sample. The source material was blood buffy coat. Receptors were obtained from a woman between 18 and 70 years old with a cervical HPV16 infection that either progressed to CIN3+ or cleared (not recorded which).

With respect to this clone: The read is 3 residues too short to cover the CDR3 end, so that end is filled in from the germline J gene. The chain employs TRBV6-1 and TRBJ1-2; no firm D call. The CDR3 is made up of 14 amino acids. From germline, CDR1 is MNHNS and CDR2 SASEGT. With 3 bases removed from V and 4 bases from J, the gap between germline ends came to 12 bases. Incomplete CDR3 DNA: TGTGCCAGCAGTGACTTAAGGGCCGGCTATGGC. Its protein is CASSDLRAGYG. The whole CDR3 reads CASSDLRAGYGYTF.

Of note for this clone: The read comes to an end 3 residues before the CDR3 does, leaving the germline J gene to fill in the end. This chain connects TRBV19 to TRBJ1-2, with D uncertain. Germline CDR1 is LNHDA and CDR2 is SQIVND (reference sequence). The CDR3 consists of 15 residues. The CDR3 is CASSIAGVPYNDYTF. The sequenced CDR3 bases are TGTGCCAGTAGTATTGCGGGCGTACCTTACAATGAC.

As for this clone: The CDR3 goes on 3 residues after the read ends, and that part is filled in from the germline J gene. The chain links TRBV19 to TRBJ1-1; 7 bases fit TRBD1. Germline V gives CDR1 LNHDA, CDR2 SQIVND (reference sequence). After removal of 4 bases from V and 0 bases from J, the junction contained 5 bases not matched to a gene. This CDR3 spans 15 amino acids. The CDR3 region is CASSKGALLNTEAFF. Incomplete CDR3 DNA: TGTGCCAGTAGTAAGGGGGCACTACTGAACACTGAA.

Details on this clone: The DNA ends 3 residues before the CDR3 does, and the rest of the CDR3 is filled in from the germline J gene. This chain connects TRBV28 to TRBJ2-7; 7 bases map to TRBD2. The V gene end was trimmed by 5 bases and the J gene end by 4 bases; junction bases not matched to a gene: 5. This CDR3 region has 13 residues. Germline CDR1 is MDHEN and CDR2 is SYDVKM. The sequenced CDR3 bases are TGTGCCAGCAGTGTGGGGGGGGGATACGAG. This encodes CASSVGGGYE. The whole CDR3 sequence is CASSVGGGYEQYF.

About this clone: The read stops 3 residues short of the end of the CDR3; the missing end is completed from the germline J gene. The V and J genes are TRBV30 and TRBJ1-4; TRBD1 might be the D (6 bases). Looked up from germline, CDR1 is GTSNPN and CDR2 is SVGIG (reference sequence). CDR3 length: 14 residues. Trimming removed 4 bases at V and 4 bases at J, with 13 bases between. The sequenced CDR3 bases are TGTGCCTGGACTTCGGGGGGGCTTAATGAAAAA. Amino acids: CAWTSGGLNEK. The full CDR3 is CAWTSGGLNEKLFF.

As to this clone: The read terminates 3 residues before the CDR3 end, so the remaining end is supplied by the germline J gene. The chain joins TRBV19 to TRBJ2-2; D is possibly TRBD1 (5 bases). Per the germline V gene, CDR1 is LNHDA and CDR2 is SQIVND (reference sequence). The length of the CDR3 is 19 residues. The CDR3 is CASSGGHPGYGYPGEKLFF. CDR3 DNA (partial): TGTGCCAGTAGTGGCGGACATCCTGGTTATGGTTATCCCGGTGAAAAG.

Notes on this clone: The read halts 3 residues ahead of the CDR3 end, with the missing end drawn from the germline J gene. The chain employs TRBV2 and TRBJ1-2, with 8 bases identical to TRBD1. CDR3 length: 14 residues. Germline values: CDR1 SNHLY, CDR2 FYNNEI. After removal of 6 bases from V and 6 bases from J, the junction contained 9 bases not matched to a gene. The CDR3 is CASRAGQGGDGYTF. The CDR3 bases that were read are TGTGCCAGCAGGGCCGGACAGGGTGGTGATGGC. Variable domain in full (rest from reference TRBV2 and TRBJ1-2): EPEVTQTPSHQVTQMGQEVILRCVPISNHLYFYWYRQILGQKVEFLVSFYNNEISEKSEIFDDQFSVERPDGSNFTLKIRSTKLEDSAMYFCASRAGQGGDGYTFGSGTRLTVV.

With respect to this clone: The observed sequence ends 3 residues before the CDR3 terminus, with the missing tail filled in from the germline J gene. The J gene is TRBJ1-2, the V gene TRBV30; possibly TRBD1 for D (6 bases). Trimming shortened V by 0 bases and J by 6 bases, and 11 bases separated the two germline ends. Germline lookup yields CDR1 GTSNPN and CDR2 SVGIG (reference sequence). The CDR3 covers 13 residues. The sequenced CDR3 bases are TGTGCCTGGAGTGTAGGGCAGGGGCATGGC. Protein: CAWSVGQGHG. The full CDR3 protein is CAWSVGQGHGYTF.

Concerning this clone: The DNA ends 3 residues before the CDR3 does, and the rest of the CDR3 is filled in from the germline J gene. The chain carries TRBV30 and TRBJ2-1; D remains ambiguous. Germline V CDR1 and CDR2: GTSNPN, SVGIG (reference sequence). This CDR3 spans 12 amino acids. V was shortened by 2 bases and J by 7 bases, with 9 bases between the two germline ends. CDR3 DNA (partial): TGTGCCTGGAGTCCTGACTTTAATGAG. It yields the protein CAWSPDFNE. The whole CDR3 sequence reads CAWSPDFNEQFF.

In the case of this clone: Read sequence stops 3 residues before the CDR3 end, and the germline J gene provides the missing end. The chain recombines TRBV19 with TRBJ1-3; 7 nucleotides align to TRBD1. The CDR3 runs 15 residues. The germline CDR1 and CDR2 sequences are LNHDA and SQIVND (reference sequence). The J segment lost 1 base and the V segment lost 3 bases, leaving 3 bases of the junction unmatched. Partial CDR3 DNA: TGTGCCAGTAGTATGGGACAGAAATCTGGAAACACC. Protein product: CASSMGQKSGNT. The whole CDR3 protein is CASSMGQKSGNTIYF.

With respect to this clone: The CDR3 end falls 3 residues outside the read, so it is completed with the germline J gene. The V and J genes are TRBV5-1 and TRBJ2-2; D remains unclear. Germline V gives CDR1 SGHRS, CDR2 YFSETQ. The length of the CDR3 is 14 residues. V lost 0 bases and J 5 bases, leaving 8 bases between the germline ends. CDR3: CASSLVPSTGELFF. Partial CDR3 DNA: TGCGCCAGCAGCTTGGTGCCCAGTACCGGGGAG.

For this clone: The read halts 3 residues ahead of the CDR3 end, with the missing end drawn from the germline J gene. This sequence joins TRBV7-9 and TRBJ1-1; D may be TRBD1 (5 bases). The CDR3 extends over 13 amino acids. V was clipped by 5 bases and J by 1 base, with 8 bases between them. Germline CDR1 and CDR2: SEHNR and FQNEAQ (reference sequence). The sequenced CDR3 bases are TGTGCCAGCAGCCATACAGGGAACACTGAA. This gives the protein CASSHTGNTE. The CDR3, in full, reads CASSHTGNTEAFF.

The covered CDR3 bases are TGTGCCAGCAGCGTCCCGGGGACAGGGGAAGAGACC. This sequence encodes CASSVPGTGEET. In full, the CDR3 reads CASSVPGTGEETQYF. This rearrangement joins TRBV7-2 to TRBJ2-5; 10 bases align to TRBD1. The read ends 3 residues shy of where the CDR3 ends; the end is completed using the germline J gene. The V and J ends lost 5 bases and 3 bases, in that order; junction bases with no gene match: 6. Germline V gene sequence: CDR1 SGHTA, CDR2 FQGNSA. The CDR3 is 15 residues long.

Turning to this clone: The CDR3 goes on 3 residues after the read ends, and that part is filled in from the germline J gene. J is TRBJ1-2 and V is TRBV2; D gene unclear. The CDR3 is made up of 15 amino acids. Germline V gene data show CDR1 as SNHLY and CDR2 as FYNNEI. The CDR3 is CASSGWRGLGEGYTF. The part of the CDR3 DNA that was read is TGTGCCAGCAGTGGGTGGCGAGGGCTGGGTGAGGGC.

On this clone: The read terminates 3 residues before the CDR3 end, so the remaining end is supplied by the germline J gene. The chain couples TRBV23-1 to TRBJ2-5; a weak D match, TRBD1 (6 bases). TRBV23-1 is an open reading frame whose function is uncertain. Trimming shortened V by 4 bases and J by 1 base, and 16 bases separated the two germline ends. The CDR3 spans 16 residues. The CDR3 DNA, read in part, is TGCGCCAGCAGTCCCACCGGACAGACACCCCAAGAGACC. Protein sequence: CASSPTGQTPQET. The full CDR3 protein reads CASSPTGQTPQETQYF.

A remark on this clone: The read ends 3 residues early relative to the CDR3; the germline J gene fills the gap. The chain links TRBV7-2 to TRBJ1-2; D is uncertain. The germline CDR1 and CDR2 sequences are SGHTA and FQGNSA. This CDR3 is built from 15 residues. The CDR3 loop reads CASSQAASDGYDYTF. The sequenced part of the CDR3 DNA is TGTGCCAGCAGTCAAGCGGCTAGCGATGGCTACGAC.

Remarks on this clone: The CDR3 goes on 3 residues after the read ends, and that part is filled in from the germline J gene. The chain combines TRBV30 with TRBJ1-4; perhaps TRBD1 as D (6 bases). The CDR3 runs 14 residues. Germline V gene lookup returns CDR1 GTSNPN and CDR2 SVGIG (reference sequence). Trimming removed 2 bases from V and 3 bases from J, with 10 bases in between. Partial CDR3 DNA: TGTGCCTGGAGTAGGGGGTCGGCTAATGAAAAA. As protein: CAWSRGSANEK. The CDR3, in full, reads CAWSRGSANEKLFF.

About this clone: The read ends 3 residues early relative to the CDR3; the germline J gene fills the gap. The J gene is TRBJ1-1, the V gene TRBV2, with D unresolved. CDR1 and CDR2 (germline): SNHLY, FYNNEI. The CDR3 consists of 13 residues. V was shortened by 4 bases and J by 5 bases, with 11 bases between the two germline ends. CDR3 bases read: TGTGCCAGCAGTGGTAGGGTCTTGACTGAA. This gives the protein CASSGRVLTE. The entire CDR3 reads CASSGRVLTEAFF.

As concerns this clone: A junction boundary mismatches the germline segment, possibly from a read error. The DNA ends 3 residues before the CDR3 does, and the rest of the CDR3 is filled in from the germline J gene. Other DNA sequences in the same sample also yield this CDR3. This chain uses TRBV2 with TRBJ1-3; D is possibly TRBD1 (6 bases). The CDR3 is 14 amino acids. Germline values: CDR1 SNHLY, CDR2 FYNNEI. This chain's CDR3 is CASREYRAANTIYF. Partial CDR3 DNA: TGTGCCAGCAGAGAGTACAGGGCGGCGAACACT.

About this clone itself: The CDR3 end is not reached by the read, which stops 3 residues before it; the germline J gene fills it in. The chain is built from TRBV28 and TRBJ2-5; 14 bases align to TRBD2. The V gene end was trimmed by 7 bases and the J gene end by 4 bases; junction bases not matched to a gene: 5. Germline lookup yields CDR1 MDHEN and CDR2 SYDVKM. The CDR3 contains 15 residues. CDR3 protein: CASNPTSGGGETQYF. The sequenced CDR3 bases are TGTGCCAGCAATCCGACTAGCGGGGGGGGAGAGACC.

Comment on this clone: The read finishes 3 residues shy of the CDR3 end, and the germline J gene is used to complete it. The V call is TRBV10-3, the J call TRBJ2-2; D is perhaps TRBD1 (6 bases). This CDR3 region has 14 residues. Per germline, CDR1 ENHRY and CDR2 SYGVKD. V was pared by 10 bases and J by 1 base, with 13 bases between. Partial CDR3 DNA: TGTGCCACCATAAGGACAGAGAACACCGGGGAG. This codes for CATIRTENTGE. The entire CDR3 reads CATIRTENTGELFF.

As concerns this clone: The read ends 3 residues early relative to the CDR3; the germline J gene fills the gap. This sequence joins TRBV18 and TRBJ1-2; TRBD1 aligns across 7 bases. Germline CDR1 is KGHSH and CDR2 is LQKENI. V was pared by 1 base and J by 6 bases, with 14 bases of the junction left unmatched. The CDR3 extends over 17 amino acids. CDR3 loop: CASSPRARERQGNGYTF. CDR3 DNA, as far as it was read: TGTGCCAGCTCACCACGGGCTAGAGAAAGACAGGGAAATGGC.

On this clone itself: The read ends 3 residues shy of where the CDR3 ends; the end is completed using the germline J gene. The chain has TRBV7-9 and TRBJ1-1, with TRBD1 matching 7 bases. The CDR3 has 14 residues. The germline gives CDR1 SEHNR, CDR2 FQNEAQ (reference sequence). CDR3: CASSLQRQGRAAFF. Incomplete CDR3 DNA: TGTGCCAGCAGCTTACAGCGACAGGGCCGGGCA.

To note about this clone: The CDR3 is cut off 3 residues early in the read; its end comes from the germline J gene. This chain links TRBV7-2 with TRBJ2-3; 13 nucleotides match TRBD2. V was clipped by 6 bases and J by 3 bases; unmatched bases: 3. The CDR3 totals 15 residues. Germline CDR1 reads SGHTA; CDR2 reads FQGNSA. The CDR3 sequence: CASRQGLAGTDTQYF. CDR3 DNA, as far as it was read: TGTGCCAGCAGACAGGGACTAGCGGGGACAGATACG.

As concerns this clone: The read falls 3 residues short of the CDR3 end, and the missing part is taken from the germline J gene. V and J are TRBV11-3 and TRBJ1-6; D is undetermined. Germline values: CDR1 SGHNT, CDR2 YENEEA. The CDR3 sequence is 13 residues long. V was shortened by 5 bases and J by 6 bases, with 8 bases between the two germline ends. CDR3 sequence reads: CASSKATNSPLHF. The CDR3 bases that were read are TGTGCCAGCAGCAAGGCAACTAATTCACCC.

Incomplete CDR3 DNA: TGCGCCAGCAGGGACAGTTATAGCAATCAGCCC. This encodes CASRDSYSNQP. The full-length CDR3 reads as CASRDSYSNQPQHF. The chain recombines TRBV10-2 with TRBJ1-5; D is perhaps TRBD1 (6 bases). The CDR3 end falls 3 residues outside the read, so it is completed with the germline J gene. Trimming took 6 bases from V and 0 from J, leaving 9 bases between them. From germline, CDR1 is WSHSY and CDR2 SAAADI. The length of the CDR3 is 14 residues.

Concerning this clone itself: The sequenced fragment ends 3 residues before the CDR3 boundary, so the rest is inferred from the germline J gene. This chain joins TRBV6-2 or TRBV6-3 and TRBJ1-2; D is unresolved. The CDR3 length is 17 residues. Germline V gene lookup returns CDR1 MNHEY and CDR2 SVGEGT. The covered CDR3 bases are TGTGCCAGCAGTTACAGAACCAGCGGGAGGACTAGAGATACC. Translated: CASSYRTSGRTRDT. The CDR3 as a whole reads CASSYRTSGRTRDTYTF.

Turning to this clone: The missing CDR3 end, 3 residues past where the read stops, is filled in from the germline J gene. The chain uses TRBV27 and TRBJ2-7, with 9 nucleotides matching TRBD1. CDR1 is MNHEY, CDR2 SMNVEV, per germline (reference sequence). This CDR3 has 14 residues. Trimming took 8 bases from V and 2 from J; bases not matched to a gene: 7. The covered CDR3 bases are TGTGCCAGCTCCAAAGGGACAGGGACCTACGAG. Amino acids: CASSKGTGTYE. The whole CDR3 protein is CASSKGTGTYEQYF.

As concerns this clone: The read stops 3 residues short of the end of the CDR3; the missing end is completed from the germline J gene. The chain uses TRBV11-1 and TRBJ2-5; D is possibly TRBD2 (6 bases). CDR1 and CDR2 from the germline V gene are SGHAT and FQDESV (reference sequence). The V gene lost 3 bases and the J gene lost 5 bases, with 16 bases spanning the gap. The CDR3 contains 15 residues. CDR3 region: CASSLEGTLGETQYF. CDR3 bases read: TGTGCCAGCAGCTTGGAGGGGACTCTTGGGGAGACC.